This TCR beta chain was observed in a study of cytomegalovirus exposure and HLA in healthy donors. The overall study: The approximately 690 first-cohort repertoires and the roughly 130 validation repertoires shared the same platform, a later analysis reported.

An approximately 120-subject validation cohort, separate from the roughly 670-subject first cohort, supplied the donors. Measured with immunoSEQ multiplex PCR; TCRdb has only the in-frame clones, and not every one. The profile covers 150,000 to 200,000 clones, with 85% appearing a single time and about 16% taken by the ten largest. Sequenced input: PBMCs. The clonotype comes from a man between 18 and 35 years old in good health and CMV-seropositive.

The CDR3 sequence is CASSTGGLGNTIYF. The CDR3 DNA reads TGTGCCAGCAGTACCGGGGGGCTTGGAAACACCATATATTTT. The J gene is TRBJ1-3, the V gene TRBV28, with D perhaps matching TRBD1 (6 bases). Germline V gives CDR1 MDHEN, CDR2 SYDVKM. CDR3 length: 14 amino acids. Trimming pared 5 bases from V and 3 bases from J, leaving 11 bases between. The variable domain in full, completed from reference TRBV28 and TRBJ1-3, reads DVKVTQSSRYLVKRTGEKVFLECVQDMDHENMFWYRQDPGLGLRLIYFSYDVKMKEKGDIPEGYSVSREKKERFSLILESASTNQTSMYLCASSTGGLGNTIYFGEGSWLTVV.